Below, 2 T cell receptor beta chains from the same sample are listed, as sequenced in a study of T cell changes during pregnancy in multiple sclerosis. Produced via immunoSEQ multiplex PCR; TCRdb's table is partial and in-frame only. In the table there are 30,000 or so clones, about 92% of which are singletons. The material sequenced was CD8+ T cells from peripheral blood mononuclear cells, taken in the first trimester of pregnancy. The receptors shown here come from a female donor with multiple sclerosis, enrolled in a pregnancy study.

The rearrangement uses TRBV13 and TRBJ2-3, with 11 bases that match TRBD2. After removal of 5 bases from V and 4 bases from J, the junction contained 5 bases not matched to a gene. Germline V CDR1 and CDR2: PRHDT, FYEKMQ (reference sequence). CDR3 length equals 15 residues. The CDR3 nucleotides are TGTGCCAGCAGCCCCCGACTAGCGGGGTCAGATACGCAGTATTTT. The encoded protein is CASSPRLAGSDTQYF. The full variable domain, rest sourced from reference TRBV13 and TRBJ2-3, is AAGVIQSPRHLIKEKRETATLKCYPIPRHDTVYWYQQGPGQDPQFLISFYEKMQSDKGSIPDRFSAQQFSDYHSELNMSSLELGDSALYFCASSPRLAGSDTQYFGPGTRLTVL.

The chain is built from TRBV19 and TRBJ1-1; D gene uncertain. Trimming cost V 2 bases and J 5 bases, with 27 bases left between them. Germline CDR1 is LNHDA and CDR2 is SQIVND (reference sequence). The CDR3 contains 19 residues. CDR3 coding DNA: TGTGCCAGTAGTATATTGCCCGGCCAATTACCCCAGAGAGGGACTGAAGCTTTCTTT. Translated: CASSILPGQLPQRGTEAFF.